The present entry profiles one T cell receptor (beta chain) with its context. The antigen is unknown. CDR1 is SGHDT and CDR2 is YYEEEE in the germline V gene. The CDR3 length is 18 residues. V lost 4 bases and J lost 2; bases outside the gene matches: 16. The data derive from a study of T cell responses to AZD1222 COVID-19 vaccine. Overall study results and limits: Baseline serology detected seropositivity in only six AZD1222 recipients. Repertoires were sampled only after the peak T cell response. With two AZD1222 doses given, Spike-specific TCR breadth and depth both rose. It should be noted that donors were predominantly white British and more often female, and clonal diversity was possibly underestimated.

Only in-frame clones appear in the TCRdb table, and some are missing; sequencing was by immunoSEQ multiplex PCR. Among about 130,000 clones listed, roughly 88% were seen once. Sample: peripheral blood, taken on day 0 of AZD1222 vaccination. This clonotype was sampled from an adult in good health. The chain joins TRBV5-6 to TRBJ2-5; 8 bases fit TRBD2. CDR3 residues: CASSGTARASGRQETQYF. CDR3 nucleotide sequence: TGTGCCAGCAGCGGAACCGCCCGGGCTAGCGGGCGACAAGAGACCCAGTACTTC.